These 21 T cell receptor beta chains were sequenced from one sample in a study of T cell responses to AZD1222 COVID-19 vaccine. Sequencing was performed with immunoSEQ multiplex PCR; in TCRdb, only in-frame clones are kept and a portion is missing. This table holds around 160,000 clones, 94% found once. Material: peripheral blood, obtained 28 days after the second AZD1222 dose. Every receptor here comes from an adult who received the AZD1222 COVID-19 vaccine.

The rearrangement joins TRBV18 to TRBJ1-1; TRBD1 agrees at 9 bases. Losses at the gene ends were 4 bases for V and 1 base for J; bases not matched to a gene: 4. The length of the CDR3 is 15 residues. Germline values: CDR1 KGHSH, CDR2 LQKENI. CDR3 amino acids: CASSRGTGPNTEAFF. Here the CDR3 DNA reads TGTGCCAGCTCACGTGGGACAGGGCCGAACACTGAAGCTTTCTTT.

The J gene is TRBJ2-1, the V gene TRBV19, with D tentatively TRBD2 (7 bases). The CDR3 sequence is 15 residues long. The germline gives CDR1 LNHDA, CDR2 SQIVND (reference sequence). V was pared by 7 bases and J by 6 bases, with 19 bases between. The CDR3 loop reads CASNKGGGDFNEQFF. The DNA of the CDR3 is TGTGCCAGTAATAAGGGGGGAGGGGACTTCAATGAGCAGTTCTTC.

The DNA for the CDR3 is TGTGCCAGTAGTAGGCAGGGGACTAATGAAAAACTGTTTTTT. Residues: CASSRQGTNEKLFF. The chain links TRBV19 to TRBJ1-4; a weak D match, TRBD1 (6 bases). Germline lookup yields CDR1 LNHDA and CDR2 SQIVND (reference sequence). Trimming cost V 4 bases and J 2 bases, with 8 bases left between them. The CDR3 is made up of 14 amino acids.

This rearrangement joins TRBV24-1 to TRBJ2-5; 8 nucleotides align to TRBD2. Germline CDR1 reads KGHDR; CDR2 reads SFDVKD. V lost 10 bases and J lost 5; bases outside the gene matches: 14. The CDR3 loop spans 15 amino acids. Here the CDR3 reads CATRFSGKGSETQYF. The DNA for the CDR3 is TGTGCCACGCGATTTAGCGGGAAGGGGTCTGAGACCCAGTACTTC.

The chain couples TRBV6-5 to TRBJ1-5, with 9 bases lining up with TRBD1. Germline lookup yields CDR1 MNHEY and CDR2 SVGAGI. The CDR3 has 15 residues. The trim removed 6 bases at V and 5 bases at J, leaving 8 bases unmatched. The CDR3 DNA sequence: TGTGCCAGCAGCTACGGAAACAGGGGGCATCAGCCCCAGCATTTT. This sequence encodes CASSYGNRGHQPQHF.

This chain connects TRBV28 to TRBJ2-3; D possibly corresponds to TRBD1 (6 bases). The V gene lost 5 bases and the J gene lost 6 bases, with 15 bases spanning the gap. Germline loops: CDR1 MDHEN, CDR2 SYDVKM. CDR3 size: 14 residues. CDR3 region: CASSLIRTGDTQYF. CDR3 nucleotide sequence: TGTGCCAGCAGTCTGATAAGAACAGGGGATACGCAGTATTTT.

The gene calls are TRBV18 and TRBJ1-3, with D unresolved. V lost 3 bases and J lost 2, with 14 bases in between. The CDR3 sequence is 16 residues long. Germline CDR1 is KGHSH and CDR2 is LQKENI. CDR3 nucleotide sequence: TGTGCCAGCTCACCCGGGATAAGAAATGCTGGAAACACCATATATTTT. It encodes CASSPGIRNAGNTIYF. The entire variable domain, with the rest obtained from reference TRBV18 and TRBJ1-3, is as follows: NAGVMQNPRHLVRRRGQEARLRCSPMKGHSHVYWYRQLPEEGLKFMVYLQKENIIDESGMPKERFSAEFPKEGPSILRIQQVVRGDSAAYFCASSPGIRNAGNTIYFGEGSWLTVV.

The chain is built from TRBV9 and TRBJ1-2; 7 bases agree with TRBD1. The germline V gene encodes CDR1 SGDLS and CDR2 YYNGEE. The CDR3 is 13 residues long. The trim removed 0 bases at V and 8 bases at J, leaving 4 bases unmatched. CDR3 in DNA: TGTGCCAGCAGCGTAGACAGGGGTTGGGGCTACACCTTC. Translating it yields CASSVDRGWGYTF.

The genes are TRBV19 and TRBJ2-3, with D possibly TRBD2 on 6 matching bases. CDR1 is LNHDA, CDR2 SQIVND, per germline (reference sequence). V shed 5 bases and J shed 6 bases, with 15 bases lying between them. The CDR3 sequence is 14 residues long. Written as DNA, the CDR3 is TGTGCCAGTAGTCCCCGCGGGGACGGGGATACGCAGTATTTT. It encodes CASSPRGDGDTQYF.

This clone appeared once. V and J are TRBV18 and TRBJ1-3; 9 bases fit TRBD1. The V gene's germline CDR1 is KGHSH and CDR2 LQKENI. Unmatched junction bases numbered 7, after V lost 0 bases and J lost 4 bases. The CDR3 is made up of 17 amino acids. The CDR3: CASSPPRGTGNGNTIYF. CDR3 nucleotides: TGTGCCAGCTCACCACCGAGGGGGACAGGGAACGGAAACACCATATATTTT.

J is TRBJ1-1 and V is TRBV29-1; D perhaps matches TRBD1 (5 bases). Germline V lookup: CDR1 SQVTM, CDR2 ANQGSEA. V lost 7 bases and J 4 bases, leaving 13 bases between the germline ends. This CDR3 contains 12 residues. CDR3 in DNA: TGCAGCGCATACCAGGGACGCACTGAAGCTTTCTTT. This encodes CSAYQGRTEAFF.

V gene TRBV30 combines with J gene TRBJ2-7; 8 bases line up with TRBD2. J was trimmed by 6 bases and V by 3 bases; bases with no gene match: 7. CDR1 is GTSNPN, CDR2 SVGIG, per germline (reference sequence). CDR3 length: 13 amino acids. CDR3 region: CAWRVGGGGEQYF. The CDR3 nucleotides read TGTGCCTGGAGGGTCGGGGGGGGAGGCGAGCAGTACTTC.

The chain carries TRBV7-8 and TRBJ1-5; 7 bases agree with TRBD1. The junction had 5 bases not matched to a gene; V was cut back by 2 bases and J by 4 bases. Germline assignment: CDR1 SGHVS and CDR2 FQNEAQ. This CDR3 is 15 amino acids long. The CDR3 region is CASSLRDRTNQPQHF. In nucleotides, the CDR3 is TGTGCCAGCAGCTTAAGGGACAGAACAAATCAGCCCCAGCATTTT.

This sequence joins TRBV7-9 and TRBJ1-3; D gene ambiguous. Germline V gene data show CDR1 as SEHNR and CDR2 as FQNEAQ (reference sequence). Trimming cost V 1 base and J 4 bases, with 5 bases left between them. The CDR3 covers 13 residues. This CDR3 is CASSLVVGNTIYF. The CDR3 DNA follows: TGTGCCAGCAGCTTAGTAGTGGGAAACACCATATATTTT.

The chain has TRBV19 and TRBJ2-7; the match to TRBD2 covers 7 bases. V was pared by 2 bases and J by 3 bases, with 7 bases of the junction left unmatched. Per germline, CDR1 LNHDA and CDR2 SQIVND (reference sequence). The CDR3 spans 15 residues. The CDR3 region is CASSIRASGNYEQYF. CDR3 nucleotides: TGTGCCAGTAGTATACGGGCTAGCGGAAACTACGAGCAGTACTTC. Complete variable domain (other parts from reference TRBV19 and TRBJ2-7): DGGITQSPKYLFRKEGQNVTLSCEQNLNHDAMYWYRQDPGQGLRLIYYSQIVNDFQKGDIAEGYSVSREKKESFPLTVTSAQKNPTAFYLCASSIRASGNYEQYFGPGTRLTVT.

Remarks on this clone: Within the sample, other DNA sequences also encode this same CDR3. The J gene is TRBJ2-5, the V gene TRBV6-2 or TRBV6-3; no reliable D call. The CDR3 length is 13 residues. Germline V gives CDR1 MNHEY, CDR2 SVGEGT. V lost 2 bases and J 5 bases, leaving 9 bases between the germline ends. CDR3 DNA: TGTGCCAGCAGTTACGTAAGACCGGAGACCCAGTACTTC. Translating it yields CASSYVRPETQYF.

This clone came up once. V gene TRBV29-1 combines with J gene TRBJ2-3; 11 positions agree with TRBD2. The CDR3 runs 15 residues. The V gene's germline CDR1 is SQVTM and CDR2 ANQGSEA. With 7 bases clipped from V and 5 bases from J, the junction kept 11 bases outside the gene matches. CDR3 sequence (DNA): TGCAGCGGTCGTTCCTTAGCGGGGGGGGGAGATACGCAGTATTTT. Protein: CSGRSLAGGGDTQYF.

The V gene is TRBV10-3, the J gene TRBJ2-1, with 12 bases identical to TRBD2. Germline assignment: CDR1 ENHRY and CDR2 SYGVKD. V was clipped by 5 bases and J by 6 bases; unmatched bases: 5. The CDR3 is 15 residues long. The CDR3 loop reads CAISPGTSGFNEQFF. CDR3 sequence (DNA): TGTGCCATCAGTCCCGGGACTAGCGGGTTCAATGAGCAGTTCTTC.

The J gene is TRBJ1-2, the V gene TRBV2; possible D gene TRBD1, 6 bases. Per the germline V gene, CDR1 is SNHLY and CDR2 is FYNNEI. The V end was cut by 2 bases, the J end by 8 bases, with 18 bases between. The CDR3 spans 15 residues. Here the CDR3 reads CASSERGEQEGGYTF. For the CDR3, the DNA is TGTGCCAGCAGTGAAAGGGGGGAACAAGAAGGGGGCTACACCTTC.

The chain employs TRBV15 and TRBJ2-7; D is unresolved. The V end was cut by 0 bases, the J end by 0 bases, with 6 bases between. The CDR3 covers 14 residues. Germline V gene data show CDR1 as LNHNV and CDR2 as YYDKDF (reference sequence). The CDR3 is CATSRDPSSYEQYF. Here the CDR3 DNA reads TGTGCCACCAGCAGAGATCCCAGCTCCTACGAGCAGTACTTC.

The J gene is TRBJ2-1, the V gene TRBV4-1; possibly TRBD2 for D (6 bases). The V gene's germline CDR1 is MGHRA and CDR2 YSYEKL. This CDR3 region has 15 residues. Trimming took off 2 bases at V and 5 bases at J, with 13 bases between the two ends. The CDR3 loop is CASSQLGLANNEQFF. The CDR3 DNA reads TGCGCCAGCAGCCAATTGGGGCTAGCGAACAATGAGCAGTTCTTC.